Shown below are 32 T cell receptor beta chains from a single sample sequenced in a study of blood T cell repertoires in COVID-19. The table came from immunoSEQ multiplex PCR; TCRdb's copy has only in-frame clones and leaves some out. The table shows 40,000 or so clones, with approximately 92% occurring only once. The source material was peripheral blood. The origin of the receptors is a man younger than 45 with active or convalescent COVID-19.

J is TRBJ2-3 and V is TRBV28; 9 positions match TRBD1. This CDR3 region has 14 residues. Trimming cost V 4 bases and J 4 bases; bases outside gene matches: 3. The germline V gene has CDR1 MDHEN and CDR2 SYDVKM. CDR3 amino acids: CASSSGQGSDTQYF. Here the CDR3 DNA reads TGTGCCAGCAGTTCGGGACAGGGCTCAGATACGCAGTATTTT.

This clone was recorded only once. J is TRBJ2-7 and V is TRBV6-5; D possibly corresponds to TRBD1 (6 bases). Trimming removed 8 bases at V and 4 bases at J, with 12 bases between. CDR3 length: 12 amino acids. CDR1 is MNHEY and CDR2 is SVGAGI in the germline V gene. In nucleotides, the CDR3 is TGTGCCAGCTCCCAGGGGCGTTACGAGCAGTACGTC. This gives the protein CASSQGRYEQYV.

J is TRBJ2-1 and V is TRBV12-5; D might be TRBD1 (5 bases). The CDR3 runs 15 residues. Between the trimmed V and J ends, which lost 1 base and 6 bases, there was a span of 13 bases. Germline CDR1 and CDR2: LGHNT and FRNRAP. In nucleotides, the CDR3 is TGTGCTAGTGGTTTGGCAGGGCCCAGTGGCAATGAGCAGTTCTTC. Translating gives CASGLAGPSGNEQFF.

This clone was recorded only once. The J gene is TRBJ1-1, the V gene TRBV2, with D perhaps TRBD1 (5 bases). This CDR3 has 14 amino acids. Between the trimmed V and J ends, which lost 1 base and 2 bases, there was a span of 8 bases. Germline V lookup: CDR1 SNHLY, CDR2 FYNNEI. In DNA, the CDR3 is TGTGCCAGCAGTGAAGTCGGGGGTAACACTGAAGCTTTCTTT. Its translation: CASSEVGGNTEAFF.

The chain combines TRBV19 with TRBJ1-2, with a possible D match to TRBD1 (6 bases). Germline V lookup: CDR1 LNHDA, CDR2 SQIVND (reference sequence). Between the trimmed V and J ends, which lost 6 bases and 2 bases, there was a span of 16 bases. The CDR3 loop spans 15 amino acids. CDR3 nucleotide sequence: TGTGCCAGTAGCGAACAGGGAGGGGGGAACTATGGCTACACCTTC. Encoded protein: CASSEQGGGNYGYTF. Using reference TRBV19 and TRBJ1-2 for the parts outside the CDR3, the full variable domain is DGGITQSPKYLFRKEGQNVTLSCEQNLNHDAMYWYRQDPGQGLRLIYYSQIVNDFQKGDIAEGYSVSREKKESFPLTVTSAQKNPTAFYLCASSEQGGGNYGYTFGSGTRLTVV.

This chain joins TRBV18 and TRBJ2-1; 16 nucleotides match TRBD2. The germline CDR1 and CDR2 sequences are KGHSH and LQKENI. The CDR3 spans 16 residues. J lost 7 bases, V lost 5 bases, and 5 bases had no gene match. CDR3 protein: CASSIPGLAGGNEQFF. CDR3 sequence (DNA): TGTGCCAGCTCAATACCGGGACTAGCGGGGGGGAATGAGCAGTTCTTC.

This rearrangement joins TRBV13 to TRBJ1-1; D may be TRBD1 (5 bases). From germline, CDR1 is PRHDT and CDR2 FYEKMQ (reference sequence). The V gene lost 5 bases and the J gene lost 3 bases, with 13 bases spanning the gap. This CDR3 has 14 amino acids. Here the CDR3 reads CASSPRGGDTEAFF. DNA of the CDR3: TGTGCCAGCAGCCCCCGGGGGGGAGACACTGAAGCTTTCTTT.

The chain carries TRBV6-2 or TRBV6-3 and TRBJ2-5; 7 bases agree with TRBD1. Germline CDR1 MNHEY, CDR2 SVGEGT. The CDR3 consists of 18 residues. V gave up 0 bases and J gave up 0 bases; unmatched junction bases: 10. The CDR3 protein is CASSYSIQTGLNQETQYF. The CDR3 coding sequence is TGTGCCAGCAGTTACTCGATTCAGACAGGGCTCAACCAAGAGACCCAGTACTTC.

The CDR3 DNA follows: TGTGCCAGCAGCCAATTCTTTCTAGCCGGCCAAGAGACCCAGTACTTC. Its protein is CASSQFFLAGQETQYF. J is TRBJ2-5 and V is TRBV4-2, with D maybe TRBD2 (5 bases). V lost 2 bases and J lost 1, with 14 bases in between. The germline gives CDR1 LGHNA, CDR2 YNFKEQ. The CDR3 is made up of 16 amino acids.

The V gene is TRBV29-1, the J gene TRBJ2-5, with TRBD1 identical over 9 bases. The length of the CDR3 is 16 residues. V trimming: 6 bases; J trimming: 1 base; junction bases outside the gene matches: 12. CDR1 SQVTM and CDR2 ANQGSEA come from the germline V gene. The CDR3 nucleotides are TGCAGCGTCGCCCGGGACAGGGATAAGACCCAAGAGACCCAGTACTTC. Its translation is CSVARDRDKTQETQYF.

This clone was found a few times. The rearrangement links TRBV24-1 to TRBJ2-6; maybe TRBD2 (5 bases). Trimming removed 7 bases at V and 7 bases at J, with 13 bases between. Germline values: CDR1 KGHDR, CDR2 SFDVKD. The CDR3 has 14 amino acids. CDR3 sequence reads: CATRRVPGANVLTF. In DNA form, the CDR3 reads TGTGCCACCAGGAGGGTCCCAGGAGCCAACGTCCTGACTTTC.

The rearrangement joins TRBV7-2 to TRBJ2-5; TRBD2 agrees at 14 bases. Trimming cost V 5 bases and J 6 bases; bases outside gene matches: 8. CDR1 is SGHTA, CDR2 FQGNSA, per germline. The CDR3 has 16 amino acids. As DNA, the CDR3 is TGTGCCAGCAGCAACAGAGGACTAGCGGGGGGCCAGACCCAGTACTTC. It translates to CASSNRGLAGGQTQYF.

The V and J genes are TRBV5-1 and TRBJ1-1; perhaps TRBD1 as D (6 bases). Germline CDR1 and CDR2: SGHRS and YFSETQ. V was trimmed by 4 bases and J by 4 bases, leaving 20 bases between them. This CDR3 comprises 16 residues. The CDR3 DNA sequence: TGCGCCAGCAGCCCCCGGCGGGGGAAGGGGGTCACTGAAGCTTTCTTT. Translated, it gives CASSPRRGKGVTEAFF.

The rearrangement links TRBV7-9 to TRBJ2-3; 10 bases line up with TRBD2. Germline CDR1 reads SEHNR; CDR2 reads FQNEAQ (reference sequence). With 5 bases clipped from V and 4 bases from J, the junction kept 15 bases outside the gene matches. CDR3 length equals 18 residues. Here the CDR3 reads CASSATAASGRAPDTQYF. CDR3 DNA sequence: TGTGCCAGCAGCGCCACAGCGGCGAGCGGGAGGGCCCCAGATACGCAGTATTTT.

The rearrangement joins TRBV7-9 to TRBJ1-3; TRBD1 is a possible D gene (5 bases). CDR3 length: 15 amino acids. Trimming removed 5 bases from V and 2 bases from J, with 13 bases in between. The V gene's germline CDR1 is SEHNR and CDR2 FQNEAQ (reference sequence). This chain's CDR3 is CASSPRQGPGNTIYF. The CDR3 DNA reads TGTGCCAGCAGCCCCCGGCAGGGCCCTGGAAACACCATATATTTT.

This clone has just a few counts. J is TRBJ2-7 and V is TRBV2, with TRBD2 as a possible D gene (6 bases). CDR1 and CDR2 (germline): SNHLY, FYNNEI. This CDR3 has 14 amino acids. Trimming pared 4 bases from V and 3 bases from J, leaving 13 bases between. CDR3 amino acids: CASSVGAGGYEQYV. The CDR3 DNA reads TGTGCCAGCAGTGTTGGGGCCGGGGGCTACGAGCAGTACGTC.

This clone was detected once. The chain links TRBV6-5 to TRBJ1-5; 9 bases are a match to TRBD1. Trimming took 6 bases from V and 2 from J; bases not matched to a gene: 5. Germline CDR1 MNHEY, CDR2 SVGAGI. The CDR3 totals 15 residues. The CDR3 loop reads CASRKDRGGNQPQHF. As DNA, the CDR3 is TGTGCCAGCAGGAAGGACAGGGGTGGCAATCAGCCCCAGCATTTT.

The V and J genes are TRBV12-5 and TRBJ1-5; D gene uncertain. Per germline, CDR1 LGHNT and CDR2 FRNRAP. V was clipped by 10 bases and J by 8 bases, with 18 bases between them. The CDR3 consists of 13 residues. CDR3: CAKEDTVREPQHF. DNA for the CDR3: TGTGCTAAAGAAGATACGGTTCGTGAGCCCCAGCATTTT.

This chain connects TRBV5-6 to TRBJ1-4; D is uncertain. Germline values: CDR1 SGHDT, CDR2 YYEEEE. Between the trimmed V and J ends, which lost 0 bases and 8 bases, there was a span of 8 bases. This CDR3 is 13 amino acids long. The CDR3 sequence is CASSLGAMEKLFF. Here the CDR3 DNA reads TGTGCCAGCAGCTTGGGGGCGATGGAAAAACTGTTTTTT.

The V and J genes are TRBV29-1 and TRBJ1-4, with D unclear. The CDR3 has 15 amino acids. V was cut by 6 bases and J by 0 bases, with 14 bases left in between. Germline-derived CDR1 and CDR2 are SQVTM and ANQGSEA. The CDR3 protein is CSVAFRGTTNEKLFF. DNA of the CDR3: TGCAGCGTCGCCTTTCGGGGAACAACTAATGAAAAACTGTTTTTT.

This clone was seen once. The chain joins TRBV25-1 to TRBJ2-1; 8 bases align to TRBD2. The CDR3 consists of 16 residues. Germline V gene data show CDR1 as MGHDK and CDR2 as SYGVNS. The V gene end was trimmed by 4 bases and the J gene end by 7 bases; junction bases not matched to a gene: 12. The CDR3 here is CASSVVQREWANEQFF. CDR3 nucleotides: TGTGCCAGCAGTGTAGTACAGCGGGAGTGGGCGAATGAGCAGTTCTTC.

This clone has only a few counts. This sequence joins TRBV19 and TRBJ1-3, with D unclear. The CDR3 sequence is 15 residues long. CDR1 and CDR2 from the germline V gene are LNHDA and SQIVND (reference sequence). The V end was cut by 5 bases, the J end by 0 bases, with 11 bases between. The CDR3 DNA reads TGTGCCAGTAGTTTGTATCCCTACTCTGGAAACACCATATATTTT. It codes for CASSLYPYSGNTIYF.

The gene calls are TRBV15 and TRBJ1-4, with D possibly being TRBD1 (5 bases). Deletions cut 1 base from V and 7 bases from J, with 13 bases between. The CDR3 has 15 amino acids. Germline-derived CDR1 and CDR2 are LNHNV and YYDKDF (reference sequence). CDR3 in amino acids: CATSRVGGIGEKLFF. In nucleotides, the CDR3 is TGTGCCACCAGCAGAGTGGGGGGGATCGGTGAAAAACTGTTTTTT.

The CDR3 is CASSLAGGAMRPDTQYF. The CDR3 nucleotides read TGTGCCAGCAGCTTGGCAGGAGGGGCCATGCGCCCGGATACGCAGTATTTT. J is TRBJ2-3 and V is TRBV5-5, with a possible D match to TRBD2 (6 bases). In germline, CDR1 is SGHKS, CDR2 YYEKEE (reference sequence). Trimming left V 0 bases short and J 6 bases short, with 20 bases between. The CDR3 loop spans 17 amino acids.

The chain couples TRBV24-1 to TRBJ2-1, with TRBD1 identical over 9 bases. The V and J ends lost 3 bases and 7 bases, in that order; junction bases with no gene match: 9. Germline lookup yields CDR1 KGHDR and CDR2 SFDVKD. There are 16 residues in the CDR3. The CDR3 nucleotides are TGTGCCACCAGTGATACGAGCGGACAGGGGTGGAATGAGCAGTTCTTC. It encodes CATSDTSGQGWNEQFF.

V gene TRBV7-2 combines with J gene TRBJ2-3, with TRBD2 matching 10 bases. Germline V CDR1 and CDR2: SGHTA, FQGNSA. The CDR3 is 15 residues long. Germline trimming cut 5 bases from V and 2 bases from J; bases unmatched to any gene: 4. The DNA of the CDR3 is TGTGCCAGCAGCGCGGGACTAGCGCACACAGATACGCAGTATTTT. As protein: CASSAGLAHTDTQYF.

The J gene is TRBJ1-1, the V gene TRBV24-1, with 10 nucleotides matching TRBD1. Trimming removed 10 bases from V and 6 bases from J; junction bases left unmatched: 7. The CDR3 is made up of 13 amino acids. Germline lookup yields CDR1 KGHDR and CDR2 SFDVKD. CDR3 loop: CATSTTGGPEAFF. Written as DNA, the CDR3 is TGTGCCACGAGCACGACAGGGGGCCCTGAAGCTTTCTTT.

The CDR3: CASSIVRNTEAFF. The CDR3 DNA reads TGTGCCAGTAGTATAGTCAGGAACACTGAAGCTTTCTTT. The chain employs TRBV19 and TRBJ1-1; D is undetermined. The CDR3 has 13 amino acids. The germline gives CDR1 LNHDA, CDR2 SQIVND (reference sequence). V shed 1 base and J shed 1 base, with 4 bases lying between them.

In its sample, this clone was seen a few times. CDR3 residues: CASSLGGQGGYGYTF. In DNA form, the CDR3 reads TGTGCCAGCAGCTTGGGGGGACAGGGCGGCTATGGCTACACCTTC. The rearrangement uses TRBV5-6 and TRBJ1-2, with 9 positions matching TRBD1. The CDR3 is 15 residues long. The germline V gene encodes CDR1 SGHDT and CDR2 YYEEEE. The junction had 4 bases not matched to a gene; V was cut back by 0 bases and J by 4 bases.

The chain recombines TRBV27 with TRBJ2-1; 7 bases match TRBD2. J lost 0 bases, V lost 6 bases, and 14 bases had no gene match. Germline assignment: CDR1 MNHEY and CDR2 SMNVEV (reference sequence). This CDR3 has 18 amino acids. The CDR3 protein is CASRPLEAGVTSYNEQFF. DNA of the CDR3: TGTGCCAGCAGACCCTTAGAGGCGGGAGTCACCTCCTACAATGAGCAGTTCTTC.

V gene TRBV12-5 combines with J gene TRBJ2-3; 9 bases align to TRBD1. V was pared by 5 bases and J by 4 bases, with 7 bases of the junction left unmatched. The CDR3 runs 15 residues. In germline, CDR1 is LGHNT, CDR2 FRNRAP. The CDR3 is CASGPGQGLADTQYF. CDR3 coding DNA: TGTGCTAGTGGTCCGGGACAGGGATTAGCAGATACGCAGTATTTT.

The rearrangement uses TRBV27 and TRBJ2-7, with 9 positions matching TRBD2. The CDR3 runs 16 residues. The V gene end was trimmed by 5 bases and the J gene end by 0 bases; junction bases not matched to a gene: 8. Germline CDR1 MNHEY, CDR2 SMNVEV (reference sequence). The CDR3 here is CASSPSWRGGSYEQYF. CDR3 DNA: TGTGCCAGCAGTCCTAGCTGGCGGGGGGGCTCCTACGAGCAGTACTTC.